Listed below are T cell receptor beta chains from one sample, sequenced in a study of cytomegalovirus exposure and HLA in healthy donors. Clones were sequenced by immunoSEQ multiplex PCR, and TCRdb holds only the in-frame ones, with some missing. The data hold more than 100,000 clones, with roughly 90% observed a single time. Sequenced sample: PBMCs. These receptors were taken from a woman younger than 30 in good health and CMV-seropositive. Both conserved end residues are part of each CDR3. D genes are given only for firm matches. Size is stated for part of the rows, as once, few or many counts, or as a class when the clone is expanded.

CDR3 DNA: TGTGCCAGCAGGGTTCGGGCAGGGGTTAACACTGAAGCTTTCTTT
CDR3 protein: CASRVRAGVNTEAFF
D gene: -
J gene: TRBJ1-1
V gene: TRBV2
clone size: -

CDR3 DNA: TGTGCCAGCAGCCTACCTAACCAGCCCCAGCATTTT
CDR3 protein: CASSLPNQPQHF
D gene: -
J gene: TRBJ1-5
V gene: TRBV6-6
clone size: -

CDR3 DNA: TGCGCCAGCACCATCAACAGGATGAACACTGAAGCTTTCTTT
CDR3 protein: CASTINRMNTEAFF
D gene: -
J gene: TRBJ1-1
V gene: TRBV4-3
clone size: few

CDR3 DNA: TGTGCCAGCAGCTTACGGACAGGGCTCTATGGCTACACCTTC
CDR3 protein: CASSLRTGLYGYTF
D gene: TRBD1
J gene: TRBJ1-2
V gene: TRBV13
clone size: -

CDR3 DNA: TGTGCCAGCAGCGTTTTCTCCTCTCCGCCTACTATGGGGAGGGGTACTGAAGCTTTCTTT
CDR3 protein: CASSVFSSPPTMGRGTEAFF
D gene: -
J gene: TRBJ1-1
V gene: TRBV9
clone size: -

CDR3 DNA: TGCGCCAGCAGCTTGGGGACTAGCGGATCCTACGAGCAGTACTTC
CDR3 protein: CASSLGTSGSYEQYF
D gene: TRBD2
J gene: TRBJ2-7
V gene: TRBV5-1
clone size: -

CDR3 DNA: TGTGCCACCAGCAACTACCCAGCCGGGACTAGCGGGCAGAACCCGGGGGAGCAGTACTTC
CDR3 protein: CATSNYPAGTSGQNPGEQYF
D gene: TRBD2
J gene: TRBJ2-7
V gene: TRBV15
clone size: -

CDR3 DNA: TGTGCCAGCAGCCCTCGACCCGACAGACTCTCCTACGAGCAGTACTTC
CDR3 protein: CASSPRPDRLSYEQYF
D gene: -
J gene: TRBJ2-7
V gene: TRBV7-8
clone size: -

CDR3 DNA: TGTGCCTGGAGTGTAGGAGGGTTGACTGAAGCTTTCTTT
CDR3 protein: CAWSVGGLTEAFF
D gene: -
J gene: TRBJ1-1
V gene: TRBV30
clone size: -

CDR3 DNA: TGCAGCACCTCGGACACCCAGGACACCGGGGAGCTGTTTTTT
CDR3 protein: CSTSDTQDTGELFF
D gene: -
J gene: TRBJ2-2
V gene: TRBV29-1
clone size: -

CDR3 DNA: TGTGCCAGCAGCCCGGACAGGACCACCGGGGAGCTGTTTTTT
CDR3 protein: CASSPDRTTGELFF
D gene: TRBD1
J gene: TRBJ2-2
V gene: TRBV11-3
clone size: -

CDR3 DNA: TGTGCCAGCAGTGAAGTTAGGACTTCCTTGCTTAATACGCAGTATTTT
CDR3 protein: CASSEVRTSLLNTQYF
D gene: -
J gene: TRBJ2-3
V gene: TRBV6-1
clone size: -

CDR3 DNA: TGTGCCACCAGCAGAGATGTCGGGGGGGATCAGCCCCAGCATTTT
CDR3 protein: CATSRDVGGDQPQHF
D gene: -
J gene: TRBJ1-5
V gene: TRBV15
clone size: -

CDR3 DNA: TGTGCCAGCAGCTTAGGTGACAGGGGGCCCTACAATGAGCAGTTCTTC
CDR3 protein: CASSLGDRGPYNEQFF
D gene: TRBD1
J gene: TRBJ2-1
V gene: TRBV7-2
clone size: -

CDR3 DNA: TGCAGCGTTGAGCTTGCGGGACAGGGGACCTACGAGCAGTACTTC
CDR3 protein: CSVELAGQGTYEQYF
D gene: TRBD1
J gene: TRBJ2-7
V gene: TRBV29-1
clone size: -

CDR3 DNA: TGTGCCAGCAGCTTAGCCAAAGGACAGGCGCGGGGAGAGACCCAGTACTTC
CDR3 protein: CASSLAKGQARGETQYF
D gene: -
J gene: TRBJ2-5
V gene: TRBV11-2
clone size: -

CDR3 DNA: TGTGCCAGCAGTGAATCGGGGACAGGGAGATACAATGAGCAGTTCTTC
CDR3 protein: CASSESGTGRYNEQFF
D gene: TRBD1
J gene: TRBJ2-1
V gene: TRBV2
clone size: -